The clone carrying this TCR beta chain was picked up a small number of times. Its antigen is not known. The normal lung sample lay at least 3 cm, and maximally far, from the tumour. This sample was included in a study of immune cell composition in non-small cell lung cancer. Notes on the study in general: Tumour TCR-beta clonality showed no significant link to smoking pack-years.

This CDR3 has 14 amino acids. V was clipped by 4 bases and J by 6 bases; unmatched bases: 4. Germline V lookup: CDR1 MNHEY, CDR2 SMNVEV (reference sequence). Sequenced by immunoSEQ multiplex PCR; TCRdb stores in-frame clones only, minus some. The sample lists more than 6,500 clones; about two thirds were seen once. The sequence was obtained from a human donor with non-small cell lung cancer. The chain recombines TRBV27 with TRBJ2-2, with TRBD2 matching over 8 bases. Material for sequencing was non-adjacent lung tissue. CDR3 coding DNA: TGTGCCAGCAGTTCCGGACTAGCAGCCGGGGAGCTGTTTTTT. It is translated as CASSSGLAAGELFF.